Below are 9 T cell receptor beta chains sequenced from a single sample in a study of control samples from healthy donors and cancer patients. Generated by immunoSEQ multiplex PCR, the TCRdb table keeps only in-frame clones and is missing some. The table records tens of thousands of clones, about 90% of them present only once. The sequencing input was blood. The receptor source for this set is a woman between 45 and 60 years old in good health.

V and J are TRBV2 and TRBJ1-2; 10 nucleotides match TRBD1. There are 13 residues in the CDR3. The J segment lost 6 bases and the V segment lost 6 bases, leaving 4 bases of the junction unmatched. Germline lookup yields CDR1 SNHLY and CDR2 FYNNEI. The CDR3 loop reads CASSLGQGHGYTF. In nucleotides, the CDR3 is TGTGCCAGCAGCTTGGGACAGGGGCATGGCTACACCTTC.

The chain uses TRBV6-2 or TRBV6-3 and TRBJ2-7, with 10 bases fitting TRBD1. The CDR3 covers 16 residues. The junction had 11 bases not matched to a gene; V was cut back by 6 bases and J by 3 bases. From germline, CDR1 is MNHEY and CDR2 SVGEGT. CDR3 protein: CASSPRGQGRDYEQYF. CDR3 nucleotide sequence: TGTGCCAGCAGCCCCCGGGGACAGGGGAGGGACTACGAGCAGTACTTC.

The CDR3 protein is CASRTGQTEAFF. CDR3 nucleotide sequence: TGTGCCAGCAGGACAGGTCAGACTGAAGCTTTCTTT. The chain has TRBV6-5 and TRBJ1-1; maybe TRBD1 (6 bases). Trimming left V 6 bases short and J 5 bases short, with 10 bases between. Germline assignment: CDR1 MNHEY and CDR2 SVGAGI. This CDR3 is built from 12 residues.

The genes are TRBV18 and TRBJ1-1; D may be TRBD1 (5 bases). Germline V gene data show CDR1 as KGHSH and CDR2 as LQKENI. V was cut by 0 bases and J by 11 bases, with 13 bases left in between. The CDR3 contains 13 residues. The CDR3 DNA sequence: TGTGCCAGCTCACCACCAGGGGCGAGCTGGGCTTTCTTT. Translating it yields CASSPPGASWAFF.

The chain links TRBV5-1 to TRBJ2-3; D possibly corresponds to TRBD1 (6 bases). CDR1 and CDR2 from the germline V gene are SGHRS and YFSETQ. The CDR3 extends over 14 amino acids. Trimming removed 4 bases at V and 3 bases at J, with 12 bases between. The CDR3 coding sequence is TGCGCCAGCAGCCCTTGGACAGAGACAGATACGCAGTATTTT. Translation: CASSPWTETDTQYF.

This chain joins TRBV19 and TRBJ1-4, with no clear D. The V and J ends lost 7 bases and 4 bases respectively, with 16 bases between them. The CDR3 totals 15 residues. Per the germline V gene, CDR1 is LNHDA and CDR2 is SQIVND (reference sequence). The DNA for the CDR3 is TGTGCCAGTACCCATGGAGGTGCTGGTAATGAAAAACTGTTTTTT. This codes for CASTHGGAGNEKLFF.

The DNA of the CDR3 is TGTGCCAGCAGAAGCAATTTGGGGATTGGCGAGCAGTACTTC. It codes for CASRSNLGIGEQYF. The genes are TRBV6-5 and TRBJ2-7; no firm D call. Per the germline V gene, CDR1 is MNHEY and CDR2 is SVGAGI. CDR3 size: 14 residues. V was clipped by 6 bases and J by 6 bases, with 18 bases between them.

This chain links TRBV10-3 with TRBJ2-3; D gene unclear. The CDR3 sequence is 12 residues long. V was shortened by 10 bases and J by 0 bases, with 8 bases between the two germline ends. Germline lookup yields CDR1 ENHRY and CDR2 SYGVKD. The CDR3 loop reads CASSISTDTQYF. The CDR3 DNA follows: TGTGCCAGCTCTATTAGCACAGATACGCAGTATTTT.

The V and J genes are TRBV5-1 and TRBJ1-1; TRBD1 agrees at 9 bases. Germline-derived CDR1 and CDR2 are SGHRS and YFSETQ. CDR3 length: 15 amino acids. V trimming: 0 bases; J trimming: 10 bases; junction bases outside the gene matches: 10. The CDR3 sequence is CASSLEFGTGLGAFF. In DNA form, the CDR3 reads TGCGCCAGCAGCTTGGAATTCGGGACAGGGTTGGGAGCTTTCTTT.